Following are 27 T cell receptor beta chains from one sample sequenced in a study of radiation and T cells in renal cell carcinoma. Time point here: baseline pretreatment blood. Documented treatment: 15 Gy SBRT to primary tumor, nephrectomy 4 weeks later. The method was immunoSEQ multiplex PCR; TCRdb's version includes in-frame clones alone and lacks a portion of them. The sample shows approximately 120,000 clones, roughly 80% of them seen only once. This specimen was blood, taken from a patient whose treatment included radiotherapy and nephrectomy. The receptor source for this set is a woman in her sixties or seventies with renal cell carcinoma.

J is TRBJ1-2 and V is TRBV9, with 11 bases aligning to TRBD1. From germline, CDR1 is SGDLS and CDR2 YYNGEE. CDR3 length: 17 residues. V gave up 4 bases and J gave up 6 bases; unmatched junction bases: 14. The CDR3 here is CASSLRTGGGPFDGYTF. The CDR3 DNA reads as TGTGCCAGCAGCCTACGGACAGGGGGCGGGCCATTTGATGGCTACACCTTC.

The rearrangement links TRBV7-2 to TRBJ1-2; D remains unclear. This CDR3 has 14 amino acids. The germline V gene encodes CDR1 SGHTA and CDR2 FQGNSA. Trimming pared 3 bases from V and 5 bases from J, leaving 13 bases between. The CDR3 coding sequence is TGTGCCAGCAGCTTTTCCGGGATCCATTATGGCTACACCTTC. Translation: CASSFSGIHYGYTF.

The J gene is TRBJ1-5, the V gene TRBV6-6, with D unresolved. CDR3 size: 16 residues. V gave up 2 bases and J gave up 0 bases, with 11 bases separating them. The germline gives CDR1 MNHNY, CDR2 SVGAGI (reference sequence). The CDR3 region has the DNA TGTGCCAGCAGTTACCCCGCACGGGATAGCAATCAGCCCCAGCATTTT. Protein: CASSYPARDSNQPQHF.

This rearrangement joins TRBV19 to TRBJ2-1; the D gene is possibly TRBD2 (5 bases). The CDR3 length is 15 residues. CDR1 and CDR2 from the germline V gene are LNHDA and SQIVND (reference sequence). V lost 9 bases, J lost 3 bases, and 18 bases lay in between. The CDR3 is CARDYEGEHYNEQFF. Here the CDR3 DNA reads TGTGCCAGAGATTACGAGGGCGAACACTACAATGAGCAGTTCTTC.

The V gene is TRBV5-4, the J gene TRBJ1-6, with D hard to call. In germline, CDR1 is SGHNT, CDR2 YYREEE (reference sequence). This CDR3 is 13 amino acids long. Trimming left V 3 bases short and J 8 bases short, with 9 bases between. The CDR3 is CASSYDLHSPLHF. Written as DNA, the CDR3 is TGTGCCAGCAGCTATGATCTGCATTCACCCCTCCACTTT.

For the CDR3, the DNA is TGTGCCAGCAGTTTATCGCTCGGTCTTTACGAGCAGTACTTC. Protein: CASSLSLGLYEQYF. The chain is built from TRBV27 and TRBJ2-7; D remains unclear. The CDR3 is 14 amino acids. V lost 0 bases and J 4 bases, leaving 10 bases between the germline ends. CDR1 is MNHEY, CDR2 SMNVEV, per germline (reference sequence).

V is TRBV7-9 and J is TRBJ2-1; 16 bases map to TRBD2. Germline assignment: CDR1 SEHNR and CDR2 FQNEAQ (reference sequence). Trimming removed 5 bases from V and 7 bases from J; junction bases left unmatched: 5. The CDR3 covers 16 residues. The CDR3 sequence: CASSPRGLAGGNEQFF. CDR3 nucleotide sequence: TGTGCCAGCAGCCCCCGGGGACTAGCGGGAGGGAATGAGCAGTTCTTC.

This clone was recorded a few times. The chain combines TRBV7-6 with TRBJ1-2; D uncertain. Looked up from germline, CDR1 is SGHVS and CDR2 is FNYEAQ. V lost 5 bases to trimming and J lost 6 bases, with 16 bases between them. CDR3 length equals 14 residues. The CDR3 spells CASSPGVQSHGYTF. CDR3 bases: TGTGCCAGCAGCCCCGGGGTGCAAAGTCATGGCTACACCTTC.

The rearrangement uses TRBV30 and TRBJ2-2; perhaps D is TRBD1 or TRBD2 (5 bases each). Germline loops: CDR1 GTSNPN, CDR2 SVGIG (reference sequence). V lost 5 bases and J 4 bases, leaving 26 bases between the germline ends. The CDR3 totals 18 residues. The CDR3 DNA sequence: TGTGCCTGGCTCCACAGAGGGACCATAGACGTCGGCACCGGGGAGCTGTTTTTT. Its translation: CAWLHRGTIDVGTGELFF.

The gene calls are TRBV14 and TRBJ2-5; 13 bases fit TRBD2. This CDR3 has 18 residues. Trimming at V came to 1 base and at J to 5 bases, leaving 10 bases not matched to a gene. Looked up from germline, CDR1 is SGHDN and CDR2 is FVKESK. Written as DNA, the CDR3 is TGTGCCAGCAGCCAAGGACTAGCGGGAGGCCCTAGTTGGGAGACCCAGTACTTC. It specifies CASSQGLAGGPSWETQYF.

The chain employs TRBV6-1 and TRBJ1-1; D may be TRBD1 (5 bases). In germline, CDR1 is MNHNS, CDR2 SASEGT. The CDR3 extends over 16 amino acids. The V and J ends lost 3 bases and 4 bases respectively, with 18 bases between them. CDR3 coding DNA: TGTGCCAGCAGTGACAGGTTTCGAAGGGGCACCACTGAAGCTTTCTTT. It encodes CASSDRFRRGTTEAFF.

This rearrangement joins TRBV30 to TRBJ1-2, with 10 bases matching TRBD1. Germline V CDR1 and CDR2: GTSNPN, SVGIG (reference sequence). CDR3 length equals 16 residues. The V segment lost 3 bases and the J segment 5 bases; nucleotides outside the gene matches: 12. The CDR3 sequence: CAWRAREGQGNYGYTF. CDR3 nucleotide sequence: TGTGCCTGGAGGGCTCGGGAGGGACAGGGGAATTATGGCTACACCTTC.

This clone has just a few counts. The chain uses TRBV19 and TRBJ1-2; D uncertain. Trimming took 3 bases from V and 0 from J, leaving 11 bases between them. The CDR3 runs 15 residues. Germline-derived CDR1 and CDR2 are LNHDA and SQIVND (reference sequence). The CDR3 sequence is CASSIGGRTNYGYTF. The CDR3 coding sequence is TGTGCCAGTAGTATTGGTGGCAGGACTAACTATGGCTACACCTTC.

The chain joins TRBV29-1 to TRBJ2-5; 9 positions match TRBD1. This CDR3 contains 13 residues. With 2 bases clipped from V and 5 bases from J, the junction kept 3 bases outside the gene matches. Germline CDR1 and CDR2: SQVTM and ANQGSEA. The CDR3 DNA reads as TGCAGCGTTGAACCGACAGGGGGGGAGACCCAGTACTTC. It translates to CSVEPTGGETQYF.

V and J are TRBV2 and TRBJ1-1; tentatively, D is TRBD1 (6 bases). There are 15 residues in the CDR3. Germline V gives CDR1 SNHLY, CDR2 FYNNEI. Trimming took off 3 bases at V and 0 bases at J, with 11 bases between the two ends. The CDR3 spells CASSDGRGMNTEAFF. CDR3 nucleotide sequence: TGTGCCAGCAGTGACGGCAGGGGCATGAACACTGAAGCTTTCTTT.

This clone has a single count. The V and J genes are TRBV30 and TRBJ2-5; 9 bases align to TRBD1. This CDR3 has 15 residues. The germline V gene encodes CDR1 GTSNPN and CDR2 SVGIG (reference sequence). V trimming: 2 bases; J trimming: 3 bases; junction bases outside the gene matches: 7. DNA of the CDR3: TGTGCCTGGAGTCCCCTTCGACAGGGGGAAGAGACCCAGTACTTC. Its protein is CAWSPLRQGEETQYF.

J is TRBJ1-2 and V is TRBV7-2; D gene ambiguous. V shed 5 bases and J shed 11 bases, with 12 bases lying between them. The CDR3 has 11 amino acids. CDR1 and CDR2 from the germline V gene are SGHTA and FQGNSA. CDR3 coding DNA: TGTGCCAGCAGCCGCGGGTACCGATACACCTTC. Its protein product is CASSRGYRYTF.

The CDR3 DNA follows: TGCGCCAGCAGTCCGACAGGCCCCAATCAGCCCCAGCATTTT. Translation gives CASSPTGPNQPQHF. V is TRBV5-1 and J is TRBJ1-5, with D possibly TRBD1 on 6 matching bases. Between the trimmed V and J ends, which lost 5 bases and 3 bases, there was a span of 12 bases. This CDR3 is 14 amino acids long. Germline values: CDR1 SGHRS, CDR2 YFSETQ.

The chain carries TRBV29-1 and TRBJ2-7; TRBD1 aligns across 10 bases. CDR1 SQVTM and CDR2 ANQGSEA come from the germline V gene. The CDR3 sequence is 13 residues long. The V and J ends lost 7 bases and 2 bases, in that order; junction bases with no gene match: 5. The CDR3 DNA sequence: TGCAGCGCTAAGGACAGGGGGGCCTACGAGCAGTACTTC. Encoded protein: CSAKDRGAYEQYF.

CDR3 loop: CASTDPGQGSYEQYF. CDR3 in DNA: TGTGCCAGCACTGACCCCGGGCAGGGCTCCTACGAGCAGTACTTC. The rearrangement uses TRBV28 and TRBJ2-7, with a weak D call TRBD1 (5 bases). The CDR3 extends over 15 amino acids. Germline V lookup: CDR1 MDHEN, CDR2 SYDVKM. Trimming cost V 7 bases and J 0 bases, with 16 bases left between them.

The V call is TRBV4-3, the J call TRBJ1-1; no clear D. Deletions cut 4 bases from V and 1 base from J, with 10 bases between. This CDR3 contains 14 residues. CDR1 LGHNA and CDR2 YSLEER come from the germline V gene. The CDR3 reads CASSPGLGNTEAFF. The CDR3 DNA reads TGCGCCAGCAGCCCCGGACTGGGGAACACTGAAGCTTTCTTT.

The rearrangement joins TRBV9 to TRBJ1-2; 10 bases agree with TRBD1. Germline V gives CDR1 SGDLS, CDR2 YYNGEE. The length of the CDR3 is 18 residues. V lost 4 bases and J lost 2; bases outside the gene matches: 14. The CDR3 region has the DNA TGTGCCAGCAGCCCACCCTGGGCCCCGGGACAGGGGAACTATGGCTACACCTTC. As protein: CASSPPWAPGQGNYGYTF.

The gene calls are TRBV19 and TRBJ2-7, with D unclear. Germline CDR1 is LNHDA and CDR2 is SQIVND (reference sequence). This CDR3 comprises 13 residues. The ends were cut back, 3 bases at V and 6 bases at J, with 12 bases in the middle. The CDR3 reads CASSIMSNGEQYF. The CDR3, as DNA: TGTGCCAGTAGTATTATGTCGAATGGCGAGCAGTACTTC.

The chain links TRBV5-8 to TRBJ2-5; TRBD1 matches 9 bases. V trimming: 3 bases; J trimming: 2 bases; junction bases outside the gene matches: 5. The CDR3 is made up of 15 amino acids. CDR1 SGHTS and CDR2 YDEGEE come from the germline V gene. The CDR3 loop is CASSSGTGKQETQYF. CDR3 nucleotides: TGTGCCAGCAGCTCCGGGACAGGGAAACAAGAGACCCAGTACTTC.

The chain is built from TRBV28 and TRBJ2-5; 7 bases fit TRBD1. After removal of 5 bases from V and 5 bases from J, the junction contained 8 bases not matched to a gene. The CDR3 spans 14 residues. CDR1 is MDHEN, CDR2 SYDVKM, per germline. The CDR3: CASSIDRDWETQYF. The CDR3 bases are TGTGCCAGCAGTATCGACAGGGATTGGGAGACCCAGTACTTC.

This clone was recorded once. The genes are TRBV4-1 and TRBJ2-3, with 7 bases matching TRBD1. The ends lost 2 bases at V and 0 bases at J; junction bases unmatched: 5. Germline V CDR1 and CDR2: MGHRA, YSYEKL. CDR3 length: 16 residues. The CDR3 DNA is TGCGCCAGCAGCCAATTTCCGGGACAGAGCACAGATACGCAGTATTTT. It codes for CASSQFPGQSTDTQYF.

The chain carries TRBV6-1 and TRBJ2-7; 8 bases align to TRBD1. The CDR3 is made up of 15 amino acids. Looked up from germline, CDR1 is MNHNS and CDR2 is SASEGT. V was clipped by 4 bases and J by 3 bases; unmatched bases: 8. CDR3 amino acids: CASSARQGYYYEQYF. The CDR3 DNA reads as TGTGCCAGCAGTGCAAGACAGGGGTACTACTACGAGCAGTACTTC.